The 15 T cell receptor beta chains listed next were all sequenced from one sample in a study of blood T cell repertoires in COVID-19 (dated by TCRdb to about 2020). Library construction relied on the immunoSEQ multiplex PCR assay. TCRdb retrieved this table from immuneACCESS and kept in-frame rearrangements only. Not all clones are present; in checked studies, unresolved V genes account for under half, and no reason is known for the remainder. The sample has about 310,000 clones on record, 90% of them singletons. The ten largest clones represent around 0.97% of the sample. The sample was peripheral blood. Receptors were obtained from a woman aged 40-49 years with COVID-19, enrolled during active disease.

The chain links TRBV12-5 to TRBJ2-2; 10 bases align to TRBD1. The V and J ends lost 5 bases and 5 bases, in that order; junction bases with no gene match: 8. From germline, CDR1 is LGHNT and CDR2 FRNRAP. The CDR3 consists of 16 residues. The CDR3 loop is CASGLWTGGMTGELFF. CDR3 in DNA: TGTGCTAGTGGTCTCTGGACAGGGGGAATGACCGGGGAGCTGTTTTTT.

V gene TRBV18 combines with J gene TRBJ1-1; TRBD1 agrees at 7 bases. This CDR3 is 13 amino acids long. CDR1 is KGHSH, CDR2 LQKENI, per germline. Germline trimming cut 3 bases from V and 10 bases from J; bases unmatched to any gene: 8. This CDR3 is CASSPLGQEGAFF. In nucleotides, the CDR3 is TGTGCCAGCTCACCGCTTGGACAGGAGGGAGCTTTCTTT.

The gene calls are TRBV5-1 and TRBJ2-7; weak D call: TRBD2 (5 bases). Germline V gene data show CDR1 as SGHRS and CDR2 as YFSETQ. Trimming stripped 4 bases from V and 7 bases from J, with 18 bases between. CDR3 size: 14 residues. This CDR3 is CASSPSGVRSEQYF. The CDR3, as DNA: TGCGCCAGCAGCCCGTCCGGGGTACGTTCGGAGCAGTACTTC.

V usage is TRBV18 and J usage is TRBJ2-5; D is uncertain. This CDR3 is 12 amino acids long. Germline loops: CDR1 KGHSH, CDR2 LQKENI. V was shortened by 3 bases and J by 3 bases, with 5 bases between the two germline ends. CDR3 in amino acids: CASSPQEETQYF. The CDR3 nucleotides are TGTGCCAGCTCACCGCAGGAAGAGACCCAGTACTTC.

This chain connects TRBV6-1 to TRBJ1-1; D not certain. CDR1 and CDR2 (germline): MNHNS, SASEGT. The CDR3 has 16 amino acids. V shed 0 bases and J shed 1 base, with 12 bases lying between them. CDR3 in amino acids: CASSEALYRTNTEAFF. The CDR3, as DNA: TGTGCCAGCAGTGAAGCGTTGTACAGAACGAACACTGAAGCTTTCTTT.

This clone has a single count. The V and J genes are TRBV27 and TRBJ1-1, with D possibly matching TRBD1 (5 bases). This CDR3 is built from 15 residues. Germline V gene lookup returns CDR1 MNHEY and CDR2 SMNVEV (reference sequence). The V end lost 5 bases, the J end lost 1 base, and 14 bases lay between the germline ends. The CDR3 bases are TGTGCCAGCAGTAAAAGGGGAAGAGGGAACACTGAAGCTTTCTTT. It encodes CASSKRGRGNTEAFF.

V and J are TRBV18 and TRBJ1-4; D gene unclear. Trimming pared 3 bases from V and 3 bases from J, leaving 23 bases between. CDR1 KGHSH and CDR2 LQKENI come from the germline V gene. The CDR3 runs 19 residues. In DNA form, the CDR3 reads TGTGCCAGCTCACCCCAACGAGGGTCAAGCGGGCCCGCTAATGAAAAACTGTTTTTT. Translation gives CASSPQRGSSGPANEKLFF.

The J gene is TRBJ2-4, the V gene TRBV20-1; D is perhaps TRBD1 (6 bases). This CDR3 region has 13 residues. Germline V gives CDR1 DFQATT, CDR2 SNEGSKA (reference sequence). Trimming cost V 3 bases and J 2 bases, with 8 bases left between them. This CDR3 reads CSASTGTKNIQYF. In DNA, the CDR3 is TGCAGTGCTAGTACAGGGACCAAAAACATTCAGTACTTC.

The CDR3 coding sequence is TGTGCCAGCAGGGCGGGACTCCCCAGCTACGAGCAGTACTTC. Translating it yields CASRAGLPSYEQYF. The gene calls are TRBV27 and TRBJ2-7; TRBD2 might be the D (6 bases). This CDR3 is built from 14 residues. The ends were cut back, 6 bases at V and 3 bases at J, with 15 bases in the middle. Germline loops: CDR1 MNHEY, CDR2 SMNVEV (reference sequence).

V gene TRBV7-2 combines with J gene TRBJ1-6, with TRBD1 matching 8 bases. V lost 4 bases, J lost 6 bases, and 5 bases stayed unmatched. Looked up from germline, CDR1 is SGHTA and CDR2 is FQGNSA. This CDR3 has 15 amino acids. The CDR3 sequence: CASSSQGVGNSPLHF. The CDR3 region has the DNA TGTGCCAGCAGCTCACAGGGGGTGGGTAATTCACCCCTCCACTTT.

This clone was found once. Different DNA sequences within this sample yield the same CDR3. V gene TRBV19 combines with J gene TRBJ1-5; D uncertain. Trimming removed 1 base at V and 1 base at J, with 5 bases between. The CDR3 sequence is 14 residues long. The germline gives CDR1 LNHDA, CDR2 SQIVND (reference sequence). This chain's CDR3 is CASSIGRSNQPQHF. The CDR3 DNA follows: TGTGCCAGTAGTATAGGTAGAAGCAATCAGCCCCAGCATTTT.

The chain combines TRBV2 with TRBJ2-1; 7 nucleotides line up with TRBD2. With 2 bases clipped from V and 1 base from J, the junction kept 2 bases outside the gene matches. This CDR3 has 15 amino acids. CDR1 is SNHLY and CDR2 is FYNNEI in the germline V gene. CDR3 sequence (DNA): TGTGCCAGCAGTGAACTAGCGGCTTCCTACAATGAGCAGTTCTTC. It is translated as CASSELAASYNEQFF.

This chain joins TRBV12-5 and TRBJ1-2; unclear D gene. CDR3 length equals 12 residues. Trimming pared 6 bases from V and 7 bases from J, leaving 12 bases between. Germline-derived CDR1 and CDR2 are LGHNT and FRNRAP. The CDR3 loop is CASGRSGGGYTF. The CDR3 coding sequence is TGTGCTAGTGGCCGAAGCGGAGGTGGCTACACCTTC.

The gene calls are TRBV19 and TRBJ1-4, with D maybe TRBD1 (6 bases). Looked up from germline, CDR1 is LNHDA and CDR2 is SQIVND (reference sequence). The CDR3 is 17 residues long. The V end was cut by 9 bases, the J end by 4 bases, with 24 bases between. The CDR3 here is CASPHIGGSGVNEKLFF. Here the CDR3 DNA reads TGTGCCAGCCCCCATATTGGGGGCTCCGGGGTTAATGAAAAACTGTTTTTT.

The chain carries TRBV2 and TRBJ2-2, with TRBD2 identical over 12 bases. This CDR3 has 17 amino acids. Germline trimming cut 6 bases from V and 0 bases from J; bases unmatched to any gene: 5. Looked up from germline, CDR1 is SNHLY and CDR2 is FYNNEI. CDR3 protein: CASRTGTSGPNTGELFF. Here the CDR3 DNA reads TGTGCCAGCAGGACCGGGACTAGCGGGCCGAACACCGGGGAGCTGTTTTTT. Complete variable domain (other parts from reference TRBV2 and TRBJ2-2): EPEVTQTPSHQVTQMGQEVILRCVPISNHLYFYWYRQILGQKVEFLVSFYNNEISEKSEIFDDQFSVERPDGSNFTLKIRSTKLEDSAMYFCASRTGTSGPNTGELFFGEGSRLTVL.